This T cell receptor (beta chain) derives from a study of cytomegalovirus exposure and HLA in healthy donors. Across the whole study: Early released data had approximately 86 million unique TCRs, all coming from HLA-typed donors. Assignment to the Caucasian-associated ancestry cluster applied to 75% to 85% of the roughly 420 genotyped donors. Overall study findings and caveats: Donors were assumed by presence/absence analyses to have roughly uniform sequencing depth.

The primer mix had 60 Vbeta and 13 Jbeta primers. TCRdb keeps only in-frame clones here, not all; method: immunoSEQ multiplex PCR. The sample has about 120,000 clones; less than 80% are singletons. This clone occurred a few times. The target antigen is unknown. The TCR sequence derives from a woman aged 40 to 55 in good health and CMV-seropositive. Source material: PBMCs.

Here the CDR3 reads CASSQDSPYARLAGSPNEQFF. CDR3 DNA sequence: TGCGCCAGCAGCCAAGATTCTCCATACGCCCGACTAGCGGGAAGTCCCAATGAGCAGTTCTTC. The chain employs TRBV4-3 and TRBJ2-1, with 11 bases identical to TRBD2. Germline trimming cut 0 bases from V and 6 bases from J; bases unmatched to any gene: 19. The germline gives CDR1 LGHNA, CDR2 YSLEER. The CDR3 runs to 21 residues.